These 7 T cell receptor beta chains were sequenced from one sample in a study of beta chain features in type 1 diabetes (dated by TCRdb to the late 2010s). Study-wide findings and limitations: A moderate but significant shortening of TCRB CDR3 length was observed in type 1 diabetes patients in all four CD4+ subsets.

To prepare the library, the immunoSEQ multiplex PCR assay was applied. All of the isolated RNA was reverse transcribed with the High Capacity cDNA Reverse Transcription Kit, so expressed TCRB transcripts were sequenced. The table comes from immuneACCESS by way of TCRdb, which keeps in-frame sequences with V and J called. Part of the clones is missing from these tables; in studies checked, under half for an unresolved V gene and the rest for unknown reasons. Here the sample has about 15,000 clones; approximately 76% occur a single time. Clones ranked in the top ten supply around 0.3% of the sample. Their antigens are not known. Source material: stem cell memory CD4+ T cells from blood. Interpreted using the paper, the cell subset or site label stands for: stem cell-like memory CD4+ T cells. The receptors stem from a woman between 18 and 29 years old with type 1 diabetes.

The CDR3 region has the DNA TGTGCCAGCAGCCCAGGGGACAGGGTTGTCTCTGGGGCCAACGTCCTGACTTTC. This codes for CASSPGDRVVSGANVLTF. The chain uses TRBV7-9 and TRBJ2-6, with 9 bases lining up with TRBD1. Trimming at V came to 5 bases and at J to 0 bases, leaving 8 bases not matched to a gene. CDR1 is SEHNR, CDR2 FQNEAQ, per germline (reference sequence). The CDR3 length is 18 residues.

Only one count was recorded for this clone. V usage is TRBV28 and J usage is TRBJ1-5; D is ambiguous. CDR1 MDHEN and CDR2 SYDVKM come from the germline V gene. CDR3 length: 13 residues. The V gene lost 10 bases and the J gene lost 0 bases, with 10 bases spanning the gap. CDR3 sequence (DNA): TGTGCCACCACTTCGGGTAGCAATCAGCCCCAGCATTTT. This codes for CATTSGSNQPQHF.

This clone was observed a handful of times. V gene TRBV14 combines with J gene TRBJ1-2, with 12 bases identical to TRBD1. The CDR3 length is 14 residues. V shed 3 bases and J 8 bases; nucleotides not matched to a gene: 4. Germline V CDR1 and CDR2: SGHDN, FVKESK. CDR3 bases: TGTGCCAGCAGCCACGGGACAGGGGGCAGAGGCTACACCTTC. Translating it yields CASSHGTGGRGYTF.

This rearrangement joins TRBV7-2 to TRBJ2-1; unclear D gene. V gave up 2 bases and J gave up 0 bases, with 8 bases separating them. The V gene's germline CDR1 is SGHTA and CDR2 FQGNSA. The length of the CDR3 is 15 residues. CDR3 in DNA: TGTGCCAGCAGCTTAATAGCCGGCTCCTACAATGAGCAGTTCTTC. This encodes CASSLIAGSYNEQFF.

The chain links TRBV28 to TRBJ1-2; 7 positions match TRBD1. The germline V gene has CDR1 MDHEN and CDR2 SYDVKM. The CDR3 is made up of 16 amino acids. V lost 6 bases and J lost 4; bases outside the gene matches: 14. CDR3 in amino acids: CASRFTGTATFYGYTF. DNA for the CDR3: TGTGCCAGCAGATTCACCGGGACAGCTACGTTCTATGGCTACACCTTC.

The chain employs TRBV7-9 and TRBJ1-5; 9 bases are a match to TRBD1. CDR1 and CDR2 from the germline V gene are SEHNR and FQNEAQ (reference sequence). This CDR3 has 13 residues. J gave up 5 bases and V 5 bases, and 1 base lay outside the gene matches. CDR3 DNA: TGTGCCAGCAGCCGGACAGGGGATCAGCCCCAGCATTTT. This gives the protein CASSRTGDQPQHF. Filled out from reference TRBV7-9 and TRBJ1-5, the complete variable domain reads DTGVSQNPRHKITKRGQNVTFRCDPISEHNRLYWYRQTLGQGPEFLTYFQNEAQLEKSRLLSDRFSAERPKGSFSTLEIQRTEQGDSAMYLCASSRTGDQPQHFGDGTRLSIL.

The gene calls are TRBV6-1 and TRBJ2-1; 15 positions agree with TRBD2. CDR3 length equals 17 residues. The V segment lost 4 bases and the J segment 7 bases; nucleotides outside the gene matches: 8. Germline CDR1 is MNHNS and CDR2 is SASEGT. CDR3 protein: CASSASGLAGGPNEQFF. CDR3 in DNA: TGTGCCAGCAGTGCATCGGGACTAGCGGGAGGACCAAATGAGCAGTTCTTC.